This T cell receptor beta chain was identified in a study of blood T cell repertoires in COVID-19. Study-wide background: Collection of acute and convalescent COVID-19 samples took place in the United States, Italy and Spain. T cells, B-cell-depleted T cells, or PBMCs provided the cDNA or gDNA that served as material.

As processed by the authors: Nucleated cell number was recorded as an estimate derived from reference gene primer amplification. Repertoires were generated with immunoSEQ multiplex PCR, while TCRdb's copy carries only in-frame clones and drops some. Clonal size and the V and J genes are those of that table, whereas D and trimming came from the DNA. The sample contains 32,000 or so clones, around 84% of which appear only once. Trimming took off 3 bases at V and 2 bases at J, with 11 bases between the two ends. The germline V gene encodes CDR1 MNHEY and CDR2 SMNVEV (reference sequence). The CDR3 totals 15 residues.

This receptor was taken from a man in his 70s with acute or convalescent COVID-19. This chain uses TRBV27 with TRBJ1-5; D not certain. Sequencing was carried out using peripheral blood. Here the CDR3 DNA reads TGTGCCAGCAGTTTTCGGGGAATAGGCAATCAGCCCCAGCATTTT. It is translated as CASSFRGIGNQPQHF.